This is a list of T cell receptor beta chains from one sample in a study of blood T cells in healthy people across ages. Via MiXCR, TCRdb re-called the 5' RACE reads, giving one row per CDR3 protein. The sample has about 720,000 distinct CDR3 sequences, 22% seen once. The sample taken for sequencing was blood. The source is a man in his 70s in good health. The CDR3 runs from the conserved cysteine through the conserved F or W. The D gene is left open where the match is weak. Only part of the rows carry a size: once, few, many, or a class if the clone is expanded.

many	TRBJ2-3	TRBD1	TRBV5-1	TGCGCCAGCAGCTCAGACAGGGGTACAGATACGCAGTATTTT	CASSSDRGTDTQYF
NA	TRBJ1-5	NA	TRBV18	TGTGCCAGCTCACGGGACGGGCAGAGCAATCAGCCCCAGCATTTT	CASSRDGQSNQPQHF
few	TRBJ1-5	NA	TRBV6-5	TGTGCCAGCAGTTACAGGGACGCGGAACCCCAGCATTTT	CASSYRDAEPQHF
NA	TRBJ2-5	NA	TRBV7-9	TGTGCCAGCAGCCAAAGGACAGCTCTAGAGACCCAGTACTTC	CASSQRTALETQYF
few	TRBJ2-4	NA	TRBV2	TGTGCCAGCGCAGTGGAGGGAAACATTCAGTACTTC	CASAVEGNIQYF
NA	TRBJ1-5	NA	TRBV6-6	TGTGCCAGCAGAGAACAACTAGGACAGCAGCCCCAGCATTTT	CASREQLGQQPQHF
NA	TRBJ1-4	TRBD1	TRBV27	TGTGCCAGCAGACCCCGTGGGACAGGGATAATAGATCTGTTTTTT	CASRPRGTGIIDLFF
NA	TRBJ2-1	NA	TRBV19	TGTGCCACCCCCCACACTCCCTACAATGAGCAGTTCTTC	CATPHTPYNEQFF
few	TRBJ1-2	NA	TRBV20-1	TGCAGTGCTAGACTGCCTTTTTCGGCGGGGGAAGTCTATGGCTACACCTTC	CSARLPFSAGEVYGYTF
NA	TRBJ1-1	NA	TRBV20-1	TGCAGTGCTAGTAATATGAGGCGCATGAACACTGAAGCTTTCTTT	CSASNMRRMNTEAFF
few	TRBJ2-7	NA	TRBV18	TGTGCCAGCTCACCCTTGTCAAACTCCTACGAGCAGTACTTC	CASSPLSNSYEQYF
few	TRBJ1-2	NA	TRBV6-5	TGTGCCAGCAGTTACTTCCCTAGGTCGACAGGCGGTTATGGCTACACCTTC	CASSYFPRSTGGYGYTF
NA	TRBJ2-5	TRBD1	TRBV7-2	TGTGCCAGCAGCTTGCTGGGGACAGGGGTTGAGGGGCAGTACTTC	CASSLLGTGVEGQYF
NA	TRBJ2-2	TRBD1	TRBV5-1	TGCGCCAGCAGCTTGGCGTTGGACCCCGGGACAGGGTTCGGCGGGGAGCTGTTTTTT	CASSLALDPGTGFGGELFF
few	TRBJ2-3	NA	TRBV4-3	TGCGCCAGCAGCCAAGCCTTGGTTAGCGCAGATACGCAGTATTTT	CASSQALVSADTQYF
NA	TRBJ1-1	NA	TRBV9	TGTGCCAGCAGCGTAGCGTCCGAGGGCTACGGGCGGTTGAACACTGAAGCTTTCTTT	CASSVASEGYGRLNTEAFF
few	TRBJ2-6	NA	TRBV20-1	TGCAGTGCTCCCTTCCGGGACACCTCTGGGGCCAACGTCCTGACTTTC	CSAPFRDTSGANVLTF
few	TRBJ1-4	NA	TRBV7-9	TGTGCCAGCAGCTCCGCCAGGGGTACTAATGAAAAACTGTTTTTT	CASSSARGTNEKLFF
many	TRBJ1-1	NA	TRBV3-1	TGTGCCAGCAGCCGATTACAGGGGAACACTGAAGCTTTCTTT	CASSRLQGNTEAFF
NA	TRBJ2-7	NA	TRBV13	TGTGCCACCTCTCCGACAGTGCCACCCTACGAGCAGTACTTC	CATSPTVPPYEQYF
once	TRBJ1-2	TRBD1	TRBV19	TGTGCCAGTAGTATCGAAGGGAGGGGGCGTACTGGCTACACCTTC	CASSIEGRGRTGYTF
few	TRBJ1-5	TRBD1	TRBV10-3	TGTGCCATCAGTGAGTCAGGGACAGGGTTTCAGCCCCAGCATTTT	CAISESGTGFQPQHF
NA	TRBJ1-3	NA	TRBV7-9	TGTGCCAGCAGCCCCCCCGGGACAAACTCTGGAAACACCATATATTTT	CASSPPGTNSGNTIYF
few	TRBJ1-1	NA	TRBV20-1	TGCAGTGCTAGAAGACAGACAACTTTACCTAACACTGAAGCTTTCTTT	CSARRQTTLPNTEAFF
few	TRBJ2-1	NA	TRBV20-1	TGCAGTGCTAGAGATTCGAGGGACTCCTACAATGAGCAGTTCTTC	CSARDSRDSYNEQFF
many	TRBJ2-3	NA	TRBV11-2	TGTGCCAGCACTCCGCGCCGGGGCACAGATACGCAGTATTTT	CASTPRRGTDTQYF
NA	TRBJ2-3	TRBD2	TRBV6-2/TRBV6-3	TGTGCCAGCAGTCCCCTAGGCGGGAGGTCGGATACGCAGTATTTT	CASSPLGGRSDTQYF
NA	TRBJ2-7	TRBD2	TRBV20-1	TGCAGTGCTAGTCGTCCGGGTGGGGGGGTGTACGAGCAGTACTTC	CSASRPGGGVYEQYF
few	TRBJ1-1	NA	TRBV12-3/TRBV12-4	TGTGCCAGCAGTCCCCCCGGGACATCGAACACTGAAGCTTTCTTT	CASSPPGTSNTEAFF
NA	TRBJ2-5	TRBD2	TRBV6-1	TGTGCCAGCAGCCTACCGGGACTAGCGGCGGACGGAGAGACCCAGTACTTC	CASSLPGLAADGETQYF
many	TRBJ1-4	NA	TRBV18	TGTGCCAGCAGCCCCTCTACTAATGAAAAACTGTTTTTT	CASSPSTNEKLFF
NA	TRBJ2-1	NA	TRBV27	TGTGCCAGCAGATCGCTCCAGGGAGCCTCCTACAATGAGCAGTTCTTC	CASRSLQGASYNEQFF
NA	TRBJ1-2	NA	TRBV20-1	TGCAGTGCTTCGACTGAAAACTATGGCTACACCTTC	CSASTENYGYTF
NA	TRBJ2-3	NA	TRBV5-1	TGCGCCAGCAGTGCAACCCCCATCCGAGATACGCAGTATTTT	CASSATPIRDTQYF
NA	TRBJ2-4	TRBD2	TRBV6-1	TGTGCCAGCGGTGACGCGGGACTACCTAAAAACATTCAGTACTTC	CASGDAGLPKNIQYF
few	TRBJ1-1	NA	TRBV20-1	TGCAGTGCTAGACCTCGACAGTCGAACACTGAAGCTTTCTTT	CSARPRQSNTEAFF
few	TRBJ1-2	NA	TRBV9	TGTGCCAGCAGCGTAGGGACTTCCGATGTAGGAGGCTACACCTTC	CASSVGTSDVGGYTF
few	TRBJ1-4	NA	TRBV27	TGTGCCAGCAGTTTATGGGGGAGTTGGAGTGAAAAACTGTTTTTT	CASSLWGSWSEKLFF
NA	TRBJ2-1	NA	TRBV12-3/TRBV12-4	TGTGCCAGCAGTTGGTCCTACAATGAGCAGTTCTTC	CASSWSYNEQFF
NA	TRBJ1-2	TRBD1	TRBV5-1	TGCGCCAGCAGAGAAACAGGGGGCGCGAATGGCTACACCTTC	CASRETGGANGYTF
NA	TRBJ2-3	TRBD2	TRBV18	TGTGCCAGCTCACCATTGGCTAGCGGAACCCTGGGCACAGATACGCAGTATTTT	CASSPLASGTLGTDTQYF
many	TRBJ2-3	NA	TRBV5-1	TGCGCCAGCAGCTTGGCAGGAAAAGATACGCAGTATTTT	CASSLAGKDTQYF
few	TRBJ2-4	NA	TRBV11-2	TGTGCCAGCAGCTTCTATGGGCAAAACATTCAGTACTTC	CASSFYGQNIQYF
few	TRBJ2-3	NA	TRBV12-3/TRBV12-4	TGTACCAGCAGACACCTCCCAGGGGCCGGGTACACAGATACGCAGTATTTT	CTSRHLPGAGYTDTQYF
NA	TRBJ1-3	TRBD1	TRBV12-3/TRBV12-4	TGTGCCAGCAGACCTACAGGGGTCCGGTCTGGAAACACCATATATTTT	CASRPTGVRSGNTIYF
NA	TRBJ1-3	NA	TRBV6-5	TGTGCCAGCAGGACCGCCTTCTCTGGAAACACCATATATTTT	CASRTAFSGNTIYF
NA	TRBJ1-1	NA	TRBV30	TGTGCCTGGAGTGTTGGGAGACAGAACACTGAAGCTTTCTTT	CAWSVGRQNTEAFF
few	TRBJ2-1	NA	TRBV25-1	TGTGCCAGCACCCGGGACTACAATGAGCAGTTCTTC	CASTRDYNEQFF
once	TRBJ2-3	NA	TRBV20-1	TGCAGTGCTAGCACATGGACCAATACGCAGTATTTT	CSASTWTNTQYF
NA	TRBJ1-3	NA	TRBV12-3/TRBV12-4	TGTGCCAGCAGCCCCTCGGGGAGTCGCCCTGGAAACACCATATATTTT	CASSPSGSRPGNTIYF
few	TRBJ2-1	TRBD2	TRBV20-1	TGCAGTGCTAGAGCCCTGATAGCGGGGGCCCTGAATGAGCAGTTCTTC	CSARALIAGALNEQFF
few	TRBJ2-5	NA	TRBV24-1	TGTGCCACCAGTGAGAGGGCCCAGTACTTC	CATSERAQYF
few	TRBJ2-6	TRBD1	TRBV20-1	TGCAGTGCTAGAAGACAGGGGGTACCCTCTGGGGCCAACGTCCTGACTTTC	CSARRQGVPSGANVLTF
few	TRBJ1-1	TRBD1	TRBV27	TGTGCCAGCAGTCCAGGGACAGGCTATCGGAACACTGAAGCTTTCTTT	CASSPGTGYRNTEAFF
few	TRBJ1-4	NA	TRBV12-3/TRBV12-4	TGTGCCAGCAGTTTTACGACATCTCCAAAACTGTTTTTT	CASSFTTSPKLFF
NA	TRBJ2-1	TRBD2	TRBV7-9	TGTGCCAGCAGCAGGTCTAGCGGCTCCTACAATGAGCAGTTCTTC	CASSRSSGSYNEQFF
NA	TRBJ2-1	NA	TRBV5-1	TGCGCCAGCAGCCTCCCGGACGGAAAGCCCGATGAGCAGTTCTTC	CASSLPDGKPDEQFF
NA	TRBJ2-1	TRBD2	TRBV4-1	TGCGCCAGCAGCCAAGAACGGCTAGCGGGAGGGCCTGATGAGCAGTTCTTC	CASSQERLAGGPDEQFF
NA	TRBJ2-3	NA	TRBV3-1	TGTGCCAGCAGCCTATTCGCCGCGAATACGCAGTATTTT	CASSLFAANTQYF
few	TRBJ2-2	TRBD1	TRBV15	TGTGCCACCAGCTCAAGGGGGCGAAGCACCGGGGAGCTGTTTTTT	CATSSRGRSTGELFF